These 30 T cell receptor beta chains originate from one sample sequenced in a study of Ad26.COV2.S vaccination and SARS-CoV-2 variants. Sequencing was performed with immunoSEQ multiplex PCR; in TCRdb, only in-frame clones are kept and a portion is missing. The repertoire has approximately 500,000 clones, roughly 87% of them found once; the top ten carry 9.5% to 15%. Regarding treatment: some 20 received Ad26.COV2.S at low or high dose, single or two shots; about 5 received placebo; per-sample allocation not given. The samples date from day 63 after the first vaccine or placebo injection. The material was peripheral blood, obtained in a trial of Ad26.COV2.S vaccine versus placebo. Receptors were obtained from a person aged 18-65 years who received the Ad26.COV2.S COVID-19 vaccine or a placebo.

The chain links TRBV7-8 to TRBJ2-1; D not resolved. Trimming removed 5 bases at V and 8 bases at J, with 10 bases between. CDR3 length equals 12 residues. CDR1 and CDR2 (germline): SGHVS, FQNEAQ. Here the CDR3 DNA reads TGTGCCAGCAGCCGTGCCGGAGATGAGCAGTTCTTC. Its translation: CASSRAGDEQFF.

The chain is built from TRBV18 and TRBJ2-2, with D possibly being TRBD2 (5 bases). The CDR3 is 12 residues long. The germline V and J ends were trimmed by 3 bases and 6 bases, with 5 bases remaining between them. Germline values: CDR1 KGHSH, CDR2 LQKENI. The CDR3 protein is CASSPRAGELFF. Here the CDR3 DNA reads TGTGCCAGCTCACCGAGGGCCGGGGAGCTGTTTTTT.

The rearrangement links TRBV19 to TRBJ2-7; either TRBD1 or TRBD2 may supply D (6 bases each). The germline CDR1 and CDR2 sequences are LNHDA and SQIVND (reference sequence). V was clipped by 5 bases and J by 3 bases, with 11 bases between them. CDR3 size: 13 residues. In DNA form, the CDR3 reads TGTGCCAGTAGTTGGGGGGCTGACTACGAGCAGTACTTC. This translates into CASSWGADYEQYF.

CDR3 residues: CASSSVGGSRTYEQYF. The CDR3 nucleotides read TGTGCCAGCAGTTCCGTGGGGGGGAGCCGAACCTACGAGCAGTACTTC. V and J are TRBV28 and TRBJ2-7, with TRBD2 identical over 7 bases. The CDR3 is made up of 16 amino acids. After removal of 4 bases from V and 2 bases from J, the junction contained 11 bases not matched to a gene. CDR1 MDHEN and CDR2 SYDVKM come from the germline V gene.

The V gene is TRBV9, the J gene TRBJ2-7, with a weak D call TRBD1 (6 bases). Germline V lookup: CDR1 SGDLS, CDR2 YYNGEE. V lost 3 bases and J 5 bases, leaving 21 bases between the germline ends. This CDR3 is 16 amino acids long. CDR3 nucleotide sequence: TGTGCCAGCAGCGAAGGCTTGTTAGGGGGTCTCAACGAGCAGTACTTC. Translated, it gives CASSEGLLGGLNEQYF. The whole variable domain, filled in from reference TRBV9 and TRBJ2-7, reads DSGVTQTPKHLITATGQRVTLRCSPRSGDLSVYWYQQSLDQGLQFLIQYYNGEERAKGNILERFSAQQFPDLHSELNLSSLELGDSALYFCASSEGLLGGLNEQYFGPGTRLTVT.

The CDR3 DNA is TGTGCCAGCAGTCCCGGGACAGGGGCGTTCTATGGCTACACCTTC. Translation gives CASSPGTGAFYGYTF. The chain employs TRBV28 and TRBJ1-2; 10 bases fit TRBD1. This CDR3 has 15 residues. J gave up 4 bases and V 5 bases, and 7 bases lay outside the gene matches. Germline CDR1 and CDR2: MDHEN and SYDVKM.

The chain has TRBV7-6 and TRBJ2-2; D remains unclear. Trimming pared 5 bases from V and 4 bases from J, leaving 11 bases between. Germline V gene data show CDR1 as SGHVS and CDR2 as FNYEAQ. There are 14 residues in the CDR3. CDR3 sequence: CASSPIMSTGELFF. CDR3 bases: TGTGCCAGCAGCCCGATAATGAGCACCGGGGAGCTGTTTTTT. The whole variable domain, remainder taken from reference TRBV7-6 and TRBJ2-2, is GAGVSQSPRYKVTKRGQDVALRCDPISGHVSLYWYRQALGQGPEFLTYFNYEAQQDKSGLPNDRFSAERPEGSISTLTIQRTEQRDSAMYRCASSPIMSTGELFFGEGSRLTVL.

This clone was observed once. V is TRBV4-3 and J is TRBJ2-7; a possible D gene is TRBD1 (6 bases). The germline V and J ends were trimmed by 2 bases and 2 bases, with 16 bases remaining between them. Germline CDR1 and CDR2: LGHNA and YSLEER. The CDR3 is made up of 16 amino acids. This chain's CDR3 is CASSQNLQGRAYEQYF. CDR3 bases: TGCGCCAGCAGCCAAAACTTACAGGGTCGCGCCTACGAGCAGTACTTC.

This chain links TRBV30 with TRBJ2-4; maybe TRBD2 (7 bases). The CDR3 spans 13 residues. Deletions cut 3 bases from V and 5 bases from J, with 11 bases between. Germline-derived CDR1 and CDR2 are GTSNPN and SVGIG (reference sequence). The CDR3 loop is CAWSGGPQNIQYF. DNA for the CDR3: TGTGCCTGGAGCGGGGGGCCCCAAAACATTCAGTACTTC.

A remark on this clone: Sequence at one end of the junction differs from germline and may be a read error. The chain combines TRBV7-9 with TRBJ2-1; D is uncertain. CDR1 is SEHNR, CDR2 FQNEAQ, per germline (reference sequence). The CDR3 consists of 8 residues. CDR3 loop: CASSRIIF. For the CDR3, the DNA is TGTGCCAGCAGCCGAATCATCTTC.

In regard to this clone: Other DNA sequences within the sample encode an identical CDR3. This rearrangement joins TRBV19 to TRBJ1-2; D remains unclear. V lost 2 bases and J lost 5, with 6 bases in between. The CDR3 consists of 12 residues. CDR1 is LNHDA, CDR2 SQIVND, per germline (reference sequence). CDR3 region: CASSISVYGYTF. Here the CDR3 DNA reads TGTGCCAGTAGTATATCGGTTTATGGCTACACCTTC.

A single count supports this clone. The gene calls are TRBV5-1 and TRBJ2-2; D unresolved. Germline-derived CDR1 and CDR2 are SGHRS and YFSETQ. V lost 4 bases to trimming and J lost 1 base, with 8 bases between them. This CDR3 region has 14 residues. The chain's CDR3 is CASSGRLNTGELFF. CDR3 sequence (DNA): TGCGCCAGCAGCGGGCGGTTGAACACCGGGGAGCTGTTTTTT.

The chain uses TRBV19 and TRBJ2-1; D gene uncertain. Germline-derived CDR1 and CDR2 are LNHDA and SQIVND (reference sequence). Between the trimmed V and J ends, which lost 3 bases and 4 bases, there was a span of 7 bases. This CDR3 spans 13 amino acids. The CDR3 region has the DNA TGTGCCAGTAGTATTCCGTTTTACAATGAGCAGTTCTTC. It specifies CASSIPFYNEQFF. The variable domain in full, with the rest retrieved from reference TRBV19 and TRBJ2-1, is DGGITQSPKYLFRKEGQNVTLSCEQNLNHDAMYWYRQDPGQGLRLIYYSQIVNDFQKGDIAEGYSVSREKKESFPLTVTSAQKNPTAFYLCASSIPFYNEQFFGPGTRLTVL.

This chain uses TRBV28 with TRBJ2-1; D gene ambiguous. This CDR3 has 12 residues. Germline V gives CDR1 MDHEN, CDR2 SYDVKM. V lost 6 bases and J lost 15, with 18 bases in between. The CDR3 DNA follows: TGTGCCAGCAGGGGGTATTTCAGTCAGGCGTTCTTC. It codes for CASRGYFSQAFF.

In this sample, this clone turned up many times. The germline gene is not matched at one end of the junction; a read error may be the cause. Distinct nucleotide sequences in the sample also encode this CDR3. The rearrangement links TRBV2 to TRBJ2-2; no reliable D call. The CDR3 contains 14 residues. Per the germline V gene, CDR1 is SNHLY and CDR2 is FYNNEI. Here the CDR3 DNA reads TGTGCCAGCAGCGAAGTCAGGAACACCGGGGAGCTGTTTTTT. Protein sequence: CASSEVRNTGELFF.

The V gene is TRBV20-1, the J gene TRBJ2-1; D may be TRBD1 (5 bases). V gave up 3 bases and J gave up 8 bases, with 17 bases separating them. Germline V gives CDR1 DFQATT, CDR2 SNEGSKA (reference sequence). This CDR3 region has 14 residues. CDR3 residues: CSASSVSQGDEQFF. CDR3 coding DNA: TGCAGTGCTAGTTCGGTCTCCCAAGGGGATGAGCAGTTCTTC.

The rearrangement links TRBV5-4 to TRBJ1-3; D may be TRBD1 (5 bases). V was shortened by 5 bases and J by 1 base, with 10 bases between the two germline ends. Germline V lookup: CDR1 SGHNT, CDR2 YYREEE (reference sequence). This CDR3 has 14 residues. The CDR3 region has the DNA TGTGCCAGCAGGAGGTCAGGGTCTGGAAACACCATATATTTT. It codes for CASRRSGSGNTIYF. Looking up the rest from reference TRBV5-4 and TRBJ1-3 gives the full variable domain: ETGVTQSPTHLIKTRGQQVTLRCSSQSGHNTVSWYQQALGQGPQFIFQYYREEENGRGNFPPRFSGLQFPNYSSELNVNALELDDSALYLCASRRSGSGNTIYFGEGSWLTVV.

This rearrangement joins TRBV5-1 to TRBJ2-3; no clear D gene. CDR3 length: 11 residues. V was shortened by 4 bases and J by 2 bases, with 2 bases between the two germline ends. Germline CDR1 is SGHRS and CDR2 is YFSETQ. The CDR3 bases are TGCGCCAGCAGCAACACAGATACGCAGTATTTT. It yields the protein CASSNTDTQYF.

The chain is built from TRBV11-1 and TRBJ1-1; possibly TRBD1 for D (6 bases). The germline V gene has CDR1 SGHAT and CDR2 FQDESV (reference sequence). The CDR3 is 14 residues long. V lost 5 bases, J lost 5 bases, and 15 bases lay in between. The CDR3 DNA reads TGTGCCAGCAGCCCCCATCAGGGGAATACTGAAGCTTTCTTT. Its translation: CASSPHQGNTEAFF.

The chain links TRBV28 to TRBJ2-1, with no clear D. The CDR3 is 11 residues long. Trimming cost V 8 bases and J 9 bases, with 11 bases left between them. Germline loops: CDR1 MDHEN, CDR2 SYDVKM. CDR3 DNA: TGTGCCAGCCGGTGGGTGAGTGAGCAGTTCTTC. It yields the protein CASRWVSEQFF.

The J gene is TRBJ1-5, the V gene TRBV14; D gene ambiguous. Germline V gene data show CDR1 as SGHDN and CDR2 as FVKESK. Between the trimmed V and J ends, which lost 1 base and 2 bases, there was a span of 9 bases. The CDR3 sequence is 15 residues long. DNA of the CDR3: TGTGCCAGCAGCCAAGCTTGGGGAGGCAATCAGCCCCAGCATTTT. Translation: CASSQAWGGNQPQHF.

This clone was recorded only once. This chain links TRBV5-6 with TRBJ1-4; D unresolved. Trimming shortened V by 1 base and J by 5 bases, and 12 bases separated the two germline ends. There are 15 residues in the CDR3. The germline gives CDR1 SGHDT, CDR2 YYEEEE. The CDR3 reads CASSLRVTANEKLFF. CDR3 sequence (DNA): TGTGCCAGCAGCTTGAGGGTTACAGCGAATGAAAAACTGTTTTTT.

The chain employs TRBV20-1 and TRBJ2-2, with D possibly matching TRBD2 (5 bases). The CDR3 has 17 amino acids. Looked up from germline, CDR1 is DFQATT and CDR2 is SNEGSKA (reference sequence). Trimming stripped 3 bases from V and 3 bases from J, with 20 bases between. This CDR3 reads CSASRWEPILDTGELFF. CDR3 nucleotides: TGCAGTGCTAGTCGTTGGGAGCCGATCCTCGACACCGGGGAGCTGTTTTTT.

The V call is TRBV19, the J call TRBJ1-1; the D gene is possibly TRBD1 (5 bases). The CDR3 loop spans 14 amino acids. V was pared by 6 bases and J by 1 base, with 12 bases between. Germline CDR1 reads LNHDA; CDR2 reads SQIVND (reference sequence). The CDR3 loop reads CASRKGTGNTEAFF. CDR3 sequence (DNA): TGTGCCAGTAGAAAAGGGACGGGGAACACTGAAGCTTTCTTT.

DNA of the CDR3: TGTGCCAGCAGCGGGGGGACGGTAGGAGTGGAGACCCAGTACTTC. Translated: CASSGGTVGVETQYF. The rearrangement joins TRBV11-2 to TRBJ2-5; tentative D call: TRBD2 (6 bases). V lost 5 bases, J lost 5 bases, and 18 bases lay in between. This CDR3 is built from 15 residues. CDR1 is SGHAT and CDR2 is FQNNGV in the germline V gene. Supplemented by reference TRBV11-2 and TRBJ2-5, the full variable domain reads EAGVAQSPRYKIIEKRQSVAFWCNPISGHATLYWYQQILGQGPKLLIQFQNNGVVDDSQLPKDRFSAERLKGVDSTLKIQPAKLEDSAVYLCASSGGTVGVETQYFGPGTRLLVL.

The genes are TRBV7-2 and TRBJ2-5; D gene uncertain. The V end was cut by 4 bases, the J end by 5 bases, with 17 bases between. This CDR3 has 15 amino acids. Germline V CDR1 and CDR2: SGHTA, FQGNSA. CDR3 nucleotide sequence: TGTGCCAGCAGCTCGGGTCAGAGTACACGGGAGACCCAGTACTTC. Encoded protein: CASSSGQSTRETQYF.

The chain combines TRBV28 with TRBJ2-2; TRBD1 might be the D (5 bases). CDR3 size: 16 residues. In germline, CDR1 is MDHEN, CDR2 SYDVKM. V was clipped by 5 bases and J by 6 bases, with 19 bases between them. In DNA, the CDR3 is TGTGCCAGCAGTATCCGGCAGGGCGATGGTTCCGGGGAGCTGTTTTTT. It yields the protein CASSIRQGDGSGELFF.

The CDR3 DNA follows: TGCGCCAGCAAGGTAGCGGGGCCGGGGGAGACCCAGTACTTC. It is translated as CASKVAGPGETQYF. The chain employs TRBV5-1 and TRBJ2-5; 8 bases match TRBD2. Trimming at V came to 6 bases and at J to 5 bases, leaving 9 bases not matched to a gene. Germline V gene lookup returns CDR1 SGHRS and CDR2 YFSETQ. The CDR3 extends over 14 amino acids.

This clone was seen once. The CDR3 is CASSSVVLAGGDNEQFF. CDR3 DNA sequence: TGTGCCAGCAGTTCGGTCGTCCTAGCGGGAGGTGACAATGAGCAGTTCTTC. The gene calls are TRBV28 and TRBJ2-1; 11 positions agree with TRBD2. The ends lost 4 bases at V and 5 bases at J; junction bases unmatched: 10. CDR1 is MDHEN, CDR2 SYDVKM, per germline. The CDR3 spans 17 residues.

The chain recombines TRBV6-2 or TRBV6-3 with TRBJ2-1, with TRBD2 identical over 16 bases. Losses at the gene ends were 0 bases for V and 10 bases for J; bases not matched to a gene: 6. CDR1 and CDR2 from the germline V gene are MNHEY and SVGEGT. The CDR3 spans 17 residues. As DNA, the CDR3 is TGTGCCAGCAGTTACTCCCGCGGGACTAGCGGGAGGGCCGAGCAGTTCTTC. Translated: CASSYSRGTSGRAEQFF.